What follows are 10 T cell receptor beta chains derived from one specimen sequenced in a study of T cells after posttransplantation cyclophosphamide. TCRdb keeps only in-frame clones here, not all; method: immunoSEQ multiplex PCR. The sample was found to contain some 39,000 clones, and every one recurs. The material sequenced was PBMCs. All receptors derive from a girl aged 10-17 years in good health, CMV-negative, and a related stem cell transplant donor.

This clone was recorded many times. This chain connects TRBV28 to TRBJ1-4, with TRBD1 identical over 8 bases. V lost 7 bases, J lost 0 bases, and 4 bases stayed unmatched. The CDR3 extends over 15 amino acids. Germline loops: CDR1 MDHEN, CDR2 SYDVKM. The CDR3 DNA reads TGTGCCAGCAAAGCGACAGGGGCAACTAATGAAAAACTGTTTTTT. Its translation is CASKATGATNEKLFF.

This clone has only a few counts. The chain employs TRBV11-2 and TRBJ2-7; D perhaps matches TRBD2 (6 bases). V lost 1 base and J lost 3, with 10 bases in between. The CDR3 has 14 amino acids. The V gene's germline CDR1 is SGHAT and CDR2 FQNNGV. CDR3: CASSLVEGYYEQYF. The DNA for the CDR3 is TGTGCCAGCAGCTTAGTGGAGGGCTACTACGAGCAGTACTTC.

This clone was detected many times. The chain couples TRBV5-8 to TRBJ2-2, with 10 bases identical to TRBD2. J lost 6 bases, V lost 4 bases, and 12 bases had no gene match. The CDR3 runs to 17 residues. Germline assignment: CDR1 SGHTS and CDR2 YDEGEE. The CDR3 reads CASSLGTSDLVAGELFF. The DNA of the CDR3 is TGTGCCAGCAGCCTCGGGACTAGCGACCTAGTCGCCGGGGAGCTGTTTTTT.

The genes are TRBV7-9 and TRBJ1-6; 8 positions match TRBD1. V was pared by 4 bases and J by 13 bases, with 6 bases of the junction left unmatched. Germline V gene lookup returns CDR1 SEHNR and CDR2 FQNEAQ (reference sequence). The CDR3 runs to 13 residues. CDR3 nucleotide sequence: TGTGCCAGCAGCTCCACAGGGGGGGCTCCCCTCCACTTT. Residues: CASSSTGGAPLHF. The full variable domain, in which reference TRBV7-9 and TRBJ1-6 provide the parts outside the CDR3, is DTGVSQNPRHKITKRGQNVTFRCDPISEHNRLYWYRQTLGQGPEFLTYFQNEAQLEKSRLLSDRFSAERPKGSFSTLEIQRTEQGDSAMYLCASSSTGGAPLHFGNGTRLTVT.

The sample holds a few counts of this clone. This chain uses TRBV30 with TRBJ1-1, with 10 bases fitting TRBD1. Germline trimming cut 3 bases from V and 6 bases from J; bases unmatched to any gene: 10. The CDR3 totals 15 residues. Per the germline V gene, CDR1 is GTSNPN and CDR2 is SVGIG (reference sequence). The CDR3 loop reads CAWRPSGTGVSEAFF. The DNA for the CDR3 is TGTGCCTGGAGGCCGTCGGGGACAGGGGTTTCTGAAGCTTTCTTT.

This clone came up many times. The chain recombines TRBV12-5 with TRBJ2-1; 8 nucleotides line up with TRBD2. The CDR3 consists of 16 residues. Trimming at V came to 6 bases and at J to 8 bases, leaving 15 bases not matched to a gene. The germline V gene encodes CDR1 LGHNT and CDR2 FRNRAP. The CDR3 DNA sequence: TGTGCTAGTGGCCGCGGTGCAGCGGGAGTTTCTTATGAGCAGTTCTTC. Amino acids: CASGRGAAGVSYEQFF.

This clone was seen repeatedly, ten times or more. CDR3 sequence (DNA): TGTGCCAGCAGCTTGGCTCCGGTCTCTGGAAACACCATATATTTT. As protein: CASSLAPVSGNTIYF. The V call is TRBV5-8, the J call TRBJ1-3; D not certain. This CDR3 is 15 amino acids long. V was cut by 0 bases and J by 0 bases, with 7 bases left in between. Germline V CDR1 and CDR2: SGHTS, YDEGEE.

In this sample, this clone turned up a few times. The V and J genes are TRBV19 and TRBJ1-6; D is uncertain. The V end was cut by 0 bases, the J end by 6 bases, with 9 bases between. Germline-derived CDR1 and CDR2 are LNHDA and SQIVND (reference sequence). This CDR3 is built from 15 residues. The CDR3 DNA reads TGTGCCAGTAGTATAGACCGGGGTTCTAATTCACCCCTCCACTTT. It translates to CASSIDRGSNSPLHF.

This clone was counted ten times or more. The rearrangement joins TRBV5-1 to TRBJ1-4; tentative D call: TRBD1 (6 bases). Germline CDR1 is SGHRS and CDR2 is YFSETQ. The CDR3 covers 14 residues. Trimming removed 0 bases from V and 3 bases from J, with 6 bases in between. DNA of the CDR3: TGCGCCAGCAGCTTGGGGACAGCTAATGAAAAACTGTTTTTT. It codes for CASSLGTANEKLFF.

This rearrangement joins TRBV18 to TRBJ1-2, with D maybe TRBD1 (5 bases). Germline values: CDR1 KGHSH, CDR2 LQKENI. V lost 2 bases to trimming and J lost 3 bases, with 10 bases between them. The CDR3 consists of 14 residues. The CDR3 protein is CASSPTGGDYGYTF. In nucleotides, the CDR3 is TGTGCCAGCTCACCAACGGGGGGGGACTATGGCTACACCTTC.